This T cell receptor beta chain was identified during a study of chemoradiotherapy in HPV16-positive cancers. The table came from immunoSEQ multiplex PCR; TCRdb's copy has only in-frame clones and leaves some out. The sample yields 8,500 to 9,000 clones, 85% to 90% seen once. As to this clone: Its antigen is unknown.

Study-level findings and limits: HPV-specific T cells were functionally defined from only a couple of HPV16-positive patients. Candidate HPV-specific clones and E7-related TCR motifs grew in tumor during treatment.

CDR1 SSHAT and CDR2 FNYEAQ come from the germline V gene (reference sequence). CDR3 length: 12 residues. Repertoires were sampled repeatedly during chemoradiotherapy. This material consisted of blood, taken from a patient who underwent chemoradiotherapy. The chain recombines TRBV7-7 with TRBJ2-5; D tentatively fits TRBD1 or TRBD2 (5 bases each). This TCR derives from a human donor with HPV-associated anogenital cancer. DNA for the CDR3: TGTGCTACCGAGGGGTCTTCCGAGACCCAGTACTTC. Translating gives CATEGSSETQYF.